A single sample gave rise to the 12 T cell receptor beta chains below, sequenced in a study of regulatory T cells in long-lasting Graves disease (dated by TCRdb to the early 2020s). Library method: multiplex PCR. This sample was sequenced with an Illumina HiSeq 4000. TCR beta libraries were built with iRepertoire HTBI primers and Arm-PCR amplification of CDR3 regions. TCRdb trimmed the raw reads at Q25, called clones with MiXCR and kept productive beta chains. CDR3 protein duplicates are merged, each entry listing the most common genes and DNA. This sample has 450,000 to 600,000 distinct CDR3 sequences in its table, and about 14% of those were observed once. The ten largest clones take up under 10% of the sample. The sample's time point label, decoded: newly diagnosed GD, antithyroid drugs for less than 3 months. For both TCR sequencing and RNA sequencing, RNA was extracted from PBMCs in TRIzol. This same sample was also part of a study on T cells in Graves' hyperthyroidism and ophthalmopathy.

The sample in question was peripheral blood mononuclear cells (PBMCs), obtained at new diagnosis, from a patient treated with antithyroid drugs. Receptors were obtained from a man aged 25 to 40 with Graves disease. Donor details come from another sample of the same person, matched by shared clones.

This clonotype was counted many times. CDR3 sequence: CASSFLGDSRRDTQYF. The CDR3 DNA sequence: TGTGCCAGCAGTTTTCTCGGGGACTCCAGAAGAGATACGCAGTATTTT. The chain has TRBV12-3 or TRBV12-4 and TRBJ2-3, with D maybe TRBD2 (6 bases). Trimming took off 3 bases at V and 5 bases at J, with 18 bases between the two ends. The CDR3 covers 16 residues.

The chain links TRBV5-1 to TRBJ2-6; TRBD1 matches at 9 bases. V shed 4 bases, J shed 3 bases, and the junction held 8 bases outside the gene matches. CDR1 and CDR2 (germline): SGHRS, YFSETQ. The CDR3 runs 17 residues. The CDR3 protein is CASSLTGGGDGANVLTF. CDR3 nucleotide sequence: TGCGCCAGCAGCCTCACAGGGGGCGGGGATGGGGCCAACGTCCTGACTTTC.

This chain connects TRBV2 to TRBJ1-6; a possible D gene is TRBD1 (5 bases). V was pared by 0 bases and J by 8 bases, with 17 bases between. Germline V gene lookup returns CDR1 SNHLY and CDR2 FYNNEI. This CDR3 is 17 amino acids long. CDR3 protein: CASSEAGGGSPDSPLHF. The CDR3 coding sequence is TGTGCCAGCAGTGAAGCTGGCGGGGGGTCCCCCGATTCACCCCTCCACTTT.

This clonotype was observed at least ten times. The gene calls are TRBV12-3 or TRBV12-4 and TRBJ1-5; possibly TRBD1 for D (6 bases). The CDR3 runs 14 residues. V lost 5 bases to trimming and J lost 6 bases, with 14 bases between them. The CDR3 nucleotides read TGTGCCAGCAGTCCCACAGGGAGGCGTCAGCCCCAGCATTTT. Its translation: CASSPTGRRQPQHF.

The sample holds many counts of this clonotype. The J gene is TRBJ2-5, the V gene TRBV2; TRBD2 aligns across 12 bases. CDR3 size: 15 residues. The J segment lost 5 bases and the V segment lost 7 bases, leaving 8 bases of the junction unmatched. The germline gives CDR1 SNHLY, CDR2 FYNNEI. This chain's CDR3 is CASTRLAGVGETQYF. DNA for the CDR3: TGTGCCAGCACCAGACTAGCGGGAGTGGGCGAGACCCAGTACTTC.

Only a few counts were recorded for this clonotype. The rearrangement uses TRBV20-1 and TRBJ2-3; 7 nucleotides match TRBD2. The V gene end was trimmed by 6 bases and the J gene end by 1 base; junction bases not matched to a gene: 10. The CDR3 sequence is 15 residues long. The V gene's germline CDR1 is DFQATT and CDR2 SNEGSKA (reference sequence). CDR3 loop: CSAIQGTTRTDTQYF. DNA of the CDR3: TGCAGTGCCATACAAGGGACTACCCGCACAGATACGCAGTATTTT.

As regards this clonotype: A single base separates this from a much larger clone, so it may be a read error. The gene calls are TRBV5-4 and TRBJ1-1; D remains unclear. CDR3 length equals 14 residues. Germline V lookup: CDR1 SGHNT, CDR2 YYREEE (reference sequence). V gave up 3 bases and J gave up 0 bases, with 9 bases separating them. CDR3 loop: CASSSSALNTEAFF. For the CDR3, the DNA is TGTGCCAGCAGCTCCTCGGCCCTGAACACTGAAGCTTTCTTT.

This clonotype was found a few times. The chain is built from TRBV12-3 or TRBV12-4 and TRBJ1-4; D perhaps matches TRBD1 (5 bases). The ends were cut back, 2 bases at V and 1 base at J, with 8 bases in the middle. The CDR3 is made up of 15 amino acids. The CDR3 loop is CASSLSQGTNEKLFF. CDR3 DNA sequence: TGTGCCAGCAGTTTATCTCAGGGAACTAATGAAAAACTGTTTTTT.

The CDR3 coding sequence is TGTGCCACCAGCAGAGATCGCGTTAATTCACCCCTCCACTTT. Protein: CATSRDRVNSPLHF. The gene calls are TRBV15 and TRBJ1-6, with no clear D. Trimming shortened V by 0 bases and J by 6 bases, and 6 bases separated the two germline ends. The CDR3 covers 14 residues. CDR1 is LNHNV and CDR2 is YYDKDF in the germline V gene (reference sequence).

Concerning this clonotype itself: Only one base separates this from a far larger clonotype, so it likely reflects a read error. This chain uses TRBV5-5 with TRBJ2-1; D is possibly TRBD1 (6 bases). Germline CDR1 is SGHKS and CDR2 is YYEKEE (reference sequence). This CDR3 is built from 14 residues. CDR3 residues: CASTRRVGDTEQFF. The CDR3 DNA follows: TGCGCCAGCACCAGGCGGGTAGGGGACACTGAGCAGTTCTTC.

This clonotype was recorded many times. This chain connects TRBV5-1 to TRBJ1-2, with D unclear. The CDR3 is 14 residues long. V gave up 3 bases and J gave up 4 bases, with 13 bases separating them. Germline assignment: CDR1 SGHRS and CDR2 YFSETQ. Written as DNA, the CDR3 is TGCGCCAGCAGCTCCGACGCGGGGATCTATGGCTACACCTTC. Translated, it gives CASSSDAGIYGYTF.

The chain recombines TRBV9 with TRBJ1-6; possible D gene TRBD1, 5 bases. Trimming left V 0 bases short and J 10 bases short, with 11 bases between. Germline values: CDR1 SGDLS, CDR2 YYNGEE. CDR3 length: 14 amino acids. The DNA for the CDR3 is TGTGCCAGCAGCGTAGATGGGACTGTATCACCCCTCCACTTT. Translated, it gives CASSVDGTVSPLHF.